Presented here are 17 T cell receptor beta chains from one specimen sequenced in a study of blood T cell repertoires in COVID-19. Generated by immunoSEQ multiplex PCR, the TCRdb table keeps only in-frame clones and is missing some. Among roughly 200,000 clones listed, about 88% were seen once. The specimen sequenced was peripheral blood. The receptors were sampled from a man aged 50-60 years with COVID-19, enrolled during active disease.

This chain joins TRBV6-6 and TRBJ1-5; 9 nucleotides align to TRBD1. The V and J ends lost 7 bases and 7 bases, in that order; junction bases with no gene match: 8. CDR1 and CDR2 (germline): MNHNY, SVGAGI (reference sequence). CDR3 length: 14 residues. CDR3 DNA sequence: TGTGCCAGCACCTTACAGGGGGCAGGGCAGCCCCAGCATTTT. It codes for CASTLQGAGQPQHF.

The chain's CDR3 is CASSPNGGDTQYF. DNA of the CDR3: TGTGCCAGCAGCCCCAACGGGGGGGATACGCAGTATTTT. J is TRBJ2-3 and V is TRBV7-2; TRBD2 agrees at 7 bases. The germline V gene has CDR1 SGHTA and CDR2 FQGNSA. V trimming: 5 bases; J trimming: 6 bases; junction bases outside the gene matches: 5. The CDR3 is 13 residues long.

The chain couples TRBV12-5 to TRBJ1-1; 8 positions agree with TRBD1. Germline V gene lookup returns CDR1 LGHNT and CDR2 FRNRAP. Trimming cost V 3 bases and J 1 base; bases outside gene matches: 1. This CDR3 region has 14 residues. The CDR3 region has the DNA TGTGCTAGTGGTTTAGACAGGGGGAACACTGAAGCTTTCTTT. Its protein product is CASGLDRGNTEAFF. Full variable domain (outside the CDR3, taken from reference TRBV12-5 and TRBJ1-1): DARVTQTPRHKVTEMGQEVTMRCQPILGHNTVFWYRQTMMQGLELLAYFRNRAPLDDSGMPKDRFSAEMPDATLATLKIQPSEPRDSAVYFCASGLDRGNTEAFFGQGTRLTVV.

This clone came up a few times. This chain connects TRBV24-1 to TRBJ2-1; 14 bases fit TRBD2. CDR1 KGHDR and CDR2 SFDVKD come from the germline V gene. Unmatched junction bases numbered 4, after V lost 4 bases and J lost 12 bases. CDR3 size: 14 residues. The CDR3 loop reads CATSDGLAGGGQFF. Written as DNA, the CDR3 is TGTGCCACCAGTGACGGACTAGCGGGAGGAGGGCAGTTCTTC.

This rearrangement joins TRBV24-1 to TRBJ1-5, with 8 bases matching TRBD1. Per the germline V gene, CDR1 is KGHDR and CDR2 is SFDVKD. This CDR3 contains 16 residues. The trim removed 4 bases at V and 6 bases at J, leaving 10 bases unmatched. The DNA of the CDR3 is TGTGCCACCAGTGAGGCAGGACAGGGATGGGGTCAGCCCCAGCATTTT. The encoded protein is CATSEAGQGWGQPQHF.

The chain couples TRBV4-3 to TRBJ1-5, with D unclear. The CDR3 is made up of 14 amino acids. V lost 0 bases and J lost 6, with 9 bases in between. Germline values: CDR1 LGHNA, CDR2 YSLEER. Here the CDR3 DNA reads TGCGCCAGCAGCCAAGATGGGCGGGGTCAGCCCCAGCATTTT. Its translation: CASSQDGRGQPQHF.

The chain couples TRBV7-3 to TRBJ2-5; no clear D. V was shortened by 1 base and J by 4 bases, with 7 bases between the two germline ends. From germline, CDR1 is SGHTA and CDR2 FQGTGA. The CDR3 consists of 13 residues. The chain's CDR3 is CASSLNPRETQYF. The DNA of the CDR3 is TGTGCCAGCAGCTTAAATCCGCGAGAGACCCAGTACTTC.

The chain is built from TRBV7-3 and TRBJ1-1; 8 bases agree with TRBD1. V was clipped by 5 bases and J by 4 bases; unmatched bases: 6. The CDR3 is 14 amino acids. CDR1 is SGHTA and CDR2 is FQGTGA in the germline V gene. Written as DNA, the CDR3 is TGTGCCAGCAGCGCACACAGGGGGAGCACTGAAGCTTTCTTT. Its protein is CASSAHRGSTEAFF.

This chain joins TRBV5-1 and TRBJ1-4; a possible D gene is TRBD1 (6 bases). The V gene lost 0 bases and the J gene lost 4 bases, with 10 bases spanning the gap. CDR1 is SGHRS, CDR2 YFSETQ, per germline. CDR3 length: 15 amino acids. For the CDR3, the DNA is TGCGCCAGCAGCTTGGGCGGGGGCGTTAATGAAAAACTGTTTTTT. Translated: CASSLGGGVNEKLFF.

This sequence joins TRBV6-4 and TRBJ2-1; TRBD2 matches at 12 bases. The CDR3 extends over 14 amino acids. Per the germline V gene, CDR1 is MRHNA and CDR2 is SNTAGT. The V segment lost 5 bases and the J segment 9 bases; nucleotides outside the gene matches: 5. The CDR3 protein is CASSQLAGGREQFF. The CDR3 DNA follows: TGTGCCAGCAGTCAACTAGCGGGGGGTCGTGAGCAGTTCTTC.

This clone appeared once. The chain is built from TRBV19 and TRBJ1-3; D gene unclear. Trimming removed 2 bases from V and 3 bases from J, with 17 bases in between. CDR3 length equals 17 residues. Per the germline V gene, CDR1 is LNHDA and CDR2 is SQIVND (reference sequence). CDR3 residues: CASSITGIGLRGNTIYF. CDR3 in DNA: TGTGCCAGTAGTATAACGGGAATCGGGCTCCGTGGAAACACCATATATTTT.

The chain combines TRBV5-4 with TRBJ1-3; TRBD1 is a possible D gene (5 bases). V was cut by 1 base and J by 4 bases, with 9 bases left in between. Germline assignment: CDR1 SGHNT and CDR2 YYREEE (reference sequence). CDR3 length equals 14 residues. The CDR3 DNA reads TGTGCCAGCAGCTTGAACAGGATGGGAAACACCATATATTTT. Its translation: CASSLNRMGNTIYF.

V is TRBV10-3 and J is TRBJ1-1; D might be TRBD1 (6 bases). V lost 10 bases and J 5 bases, leaving 20 bases between the germline ends. Looked up from germline, CDR1 is ENHRY and CDR2 is SYGVKD. The CDR3 sequence is 14 residues long. CDR3 sequence (DNA): TGTGCCAACTCACCCCAGGGGCCCCAAACTGAAGCTTTCTTT. This gives the protein CANSPQGPQTEAFF.

The CDR3 coding sequence is TGTGCTAGTGGTTTAGGACTAGCGGGAGTGCCGGGTACGCAGTATTTT. Its translation: CASGLGLAGVPGTQYF. The rearrangement joins TRBV12-5 to TRBJ2-3; the match to TRBD2 covers 13 bases. Germline V gene lookup returns CDR1 LGHNT and CDR2 FRNRAP. The V segment lost 3 bases and the J segment 8 bases; nucleotides outside the gene matches: 8. The CDR3 consists of 16 residues.

The V and J genes are TRBV7-2 and TRBJ2-7; TRBD1 agrees at 7 bases. This CDR3 has 14 amino acids. V lost 1 base, J lost 4 bases, and 4 bases stayed unmatched. Germline CDR1 and CDR2: SGHTA and FQGNSA. DNA for the CDR3: TGTGCCAGCAGCTTAGTAGGGGGCGGGTACGAGCAGTACTTC. Translating gives CASSLVGGGYEQYF.

The chain joins TRBV7-8 to TRBJ2-5, with 9 bases identical to TRBD1. V was clipped by 4 bases and J by 2 bases; unmatched bases: 14. This CDR3 region has 18 residues. Germline CDR1 is SGHVS and CDR2 is FQNEAQ. DNA for the CDR3: TGTGCCAGCAGCTCCCACTCAAGGACAGGGGATTCACAAGAGACCCAGTACTTC. This sequence encodes CASSSHSRTGDSQETQYF.

The chain carries TRBV7-9 and TRBJ1-4; 7 nucleotides match TRBD1. J was trimmed by 7 bases and V by 1 base; bases with no gene match: 6. Germline V gene data show CDR1 as SEHNR and CDR2 as FQNEAQ (reference sequence). The CDR3 length is 15 residues. CDR3 sequence (DNA): TGTGCCAGCAGCTTAGATAGAGGGGGCGGTGAAAAACTGTTTTTT. Amino acid sequence: CASSLDRGGGEKLFF.